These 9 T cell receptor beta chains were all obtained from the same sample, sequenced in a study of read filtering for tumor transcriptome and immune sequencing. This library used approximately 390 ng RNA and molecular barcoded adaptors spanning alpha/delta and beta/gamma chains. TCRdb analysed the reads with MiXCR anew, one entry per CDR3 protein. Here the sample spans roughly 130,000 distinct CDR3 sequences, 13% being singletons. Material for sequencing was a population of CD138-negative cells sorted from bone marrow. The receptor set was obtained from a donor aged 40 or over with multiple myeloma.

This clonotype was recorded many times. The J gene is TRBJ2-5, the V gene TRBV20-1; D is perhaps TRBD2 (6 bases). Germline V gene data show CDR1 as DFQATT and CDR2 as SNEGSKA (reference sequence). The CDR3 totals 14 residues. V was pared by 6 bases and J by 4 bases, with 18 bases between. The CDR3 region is CSAIKPGGRETQYF. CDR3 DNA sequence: TGCAGTGCCATCAAACCCGGAGGGCGAGAGACCCAGTACTTC.

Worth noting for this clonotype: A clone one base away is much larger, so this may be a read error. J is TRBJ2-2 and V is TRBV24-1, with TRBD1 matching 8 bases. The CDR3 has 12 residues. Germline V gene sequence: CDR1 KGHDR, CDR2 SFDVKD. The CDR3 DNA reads TGTGCCACCAGTGACCCGGGACAGGAGCTGTCTTTT. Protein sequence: CATSDPGQELSF.

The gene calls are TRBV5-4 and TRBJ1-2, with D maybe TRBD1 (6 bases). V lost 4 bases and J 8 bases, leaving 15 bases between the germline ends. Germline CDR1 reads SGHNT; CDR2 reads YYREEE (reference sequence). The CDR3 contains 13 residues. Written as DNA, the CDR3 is TGTGCCAGCAGCCGTGACAGGCTTCCCGGCTACACCTTC. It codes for CASSRDRLPGYTF.

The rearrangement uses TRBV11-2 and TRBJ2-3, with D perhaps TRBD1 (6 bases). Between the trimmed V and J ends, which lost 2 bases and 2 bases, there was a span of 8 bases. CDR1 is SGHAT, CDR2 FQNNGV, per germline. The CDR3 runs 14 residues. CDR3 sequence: CASSLNRATDTQYF. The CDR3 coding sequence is TGTGCCAGCAGCTTAAACAGGGCCACAGATACGCAGTATTTT.

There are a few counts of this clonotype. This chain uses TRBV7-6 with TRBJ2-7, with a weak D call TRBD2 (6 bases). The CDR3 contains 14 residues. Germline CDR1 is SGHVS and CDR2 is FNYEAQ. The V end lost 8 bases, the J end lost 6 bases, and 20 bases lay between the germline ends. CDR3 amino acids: CASAAVSQGGEQYF. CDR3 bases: TGTGCCAGCGCAGCGGTTAGCCAGGGAGGCGAGCAGTACTTC.

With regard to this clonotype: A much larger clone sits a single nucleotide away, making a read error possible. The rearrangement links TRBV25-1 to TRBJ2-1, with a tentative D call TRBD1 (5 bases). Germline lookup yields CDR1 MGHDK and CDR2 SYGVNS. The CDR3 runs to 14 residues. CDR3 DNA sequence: TGTGTCAGCAGTGAACCCCTCGCAAGGGGTGAGCAGTTCTTC. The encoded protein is CVSSEPLARGEQFF.

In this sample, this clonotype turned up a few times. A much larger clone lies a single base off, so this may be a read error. CDR3 in DNA: TGTGCCAGCAGCCTTTGGGGGGAGGGACGGTTCTTC. Translated, it gives CASSLWGEGRFF. This chain uses TRBV12-3 or TRBV12-4 with TRBJ2-1, with TRBD2 matching over 7 bases. Trimming cost V 6 bases and J 15 bases; bases outside gene matches: 11. This CDR3 comprises 12 residues.

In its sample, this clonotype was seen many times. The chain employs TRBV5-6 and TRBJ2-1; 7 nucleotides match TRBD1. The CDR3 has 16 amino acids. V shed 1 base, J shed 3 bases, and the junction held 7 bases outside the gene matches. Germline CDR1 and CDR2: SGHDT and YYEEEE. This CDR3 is CASSLRGQTSYNEQFF. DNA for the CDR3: TGTGCCAGCAGCTTGAGGGGACAGACGAGCTACAATGAGCAGTTCTTC.

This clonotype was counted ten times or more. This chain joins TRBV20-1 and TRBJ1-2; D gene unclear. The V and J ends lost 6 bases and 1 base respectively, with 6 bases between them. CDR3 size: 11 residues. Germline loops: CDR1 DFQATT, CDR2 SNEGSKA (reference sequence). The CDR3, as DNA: TGCAGTGCAGGGTATAACTATGGCTACACCTTC. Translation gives CSAGYNYGYTF.